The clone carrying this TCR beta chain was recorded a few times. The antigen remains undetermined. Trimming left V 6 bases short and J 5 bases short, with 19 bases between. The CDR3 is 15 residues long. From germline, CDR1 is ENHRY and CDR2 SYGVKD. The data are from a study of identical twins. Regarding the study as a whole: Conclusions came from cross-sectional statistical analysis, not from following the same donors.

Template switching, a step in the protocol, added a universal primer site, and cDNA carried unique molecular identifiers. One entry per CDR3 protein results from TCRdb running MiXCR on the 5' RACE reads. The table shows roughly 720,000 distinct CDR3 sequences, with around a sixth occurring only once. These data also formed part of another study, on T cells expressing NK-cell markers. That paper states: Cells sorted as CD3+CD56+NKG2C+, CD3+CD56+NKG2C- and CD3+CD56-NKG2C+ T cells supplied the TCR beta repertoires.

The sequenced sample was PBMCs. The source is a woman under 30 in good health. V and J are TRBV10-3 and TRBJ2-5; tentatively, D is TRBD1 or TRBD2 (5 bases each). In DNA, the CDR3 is TGTGCCATCAGCGTGATTTCCGGGACGGAGGAGACCCAGTACTTC. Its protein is CAISVISGTEETQYF.